This T cell receptor (beta chain) was sequenced for a study of blood T cell repertoires in COVID-19. Study as a whole: Spain, Italy and the United States supplied samples that represented acute and convalescent COVID-19. The cDNA or gDNA used as material had been derived from T cells, B-cell-depleted T cells, or PBMCs.

Per the original data handling: By means of reference gene primer amplification, nucleated cell counts were estimated. TCRdb's copy holds only in-frame clones and misses some; the assay was immunoSEQ multiplex PCR. V and J calls and clone size follow that table, whereas D and trimming were derived from the DNA. This table holds 150,000 or so clones, around 92% found once. Seattle patients were enrolled while actively infected and followed longitudinally. Sequencing used peripheral blood. The sequence came from a man aged 25 to 40 with COVID-19, enrolled during active disease.

The CDR3 coding sequence is TGTGCCAGCAGTGACCCCATCCCCGCGGGAGGAAAGGGAGAGACCCAGTACTTC. Translated: CASSDPIPAGGKGETQYF. The rearrangement uses TRBV6-1 and TRBJ2-5; 8 bases fit TRBD2. The CDR3 sequence is 18 residues long. V trimming: 3 bases; J trimming: 4 bases; junction bases outside the gene matches: 16. Germline V gene data show CDR1 as MNHNS and CDR2 as SASEGT.